The 25 T cell receptor beta chains in this list originate from one sample, sequenced in a study of T cell responses to AZD1222 COVID-19 vaccine. The data were produced by immunoSEQ multiplex PCR, yet TCRdb's version contains in-frame clones alone and is incomplete. Of some 120,000 clones in the sample, roughly 90% were seen once. Here the sequenced sample was peripheral blood, taken on day 0 of AZD1222 vaccination. These receptor sequences come from an adult in good health.

V gene TRBV19 combines with J gene TRBJ1-3; D gene uncertain. Per the germline V gene, CDR1 is LNHDA and CDR2 is SQIVND (reference sequence). V was trimmed by 1 base and J by 3 bases, leaving 4 bases between them. The CDR3 totals 13 residues. CDR3 region: CASSIGLGNTIYF. CDR3 bases: TGTGCCAGTAGTATAGGCCTTGGAAACACCATATATTTT.

The chain has TRBV5-1 and TRBJ2-7; 7 bases are a match to TRBD1. Unmatched junction bases numbered 9, after V lost 3 bases and J lost 3 bases. From germline, CDR1 is SGHRS and CDR2 YFSETQ. There are 15 residues in the CDR3. This CDR3 reads CASSSDQQGYYEQYF. The DNA for the CDR3 is TGCGCCAGCAGCTCGGACCAACAGGGGTACTACGAGCAGTACTTC.

The chain recombines TRBV12-3 or TRBV12-4 with TRBJ1-5; D perhaps matches TRBD1 (5 bases). This CDR3 has 13 amino acids. The germline V and J ends were trimmed by 6 bases and 3 bases, with 9 bases remaining between them. CDR3 bases: TGTGCCAGCAGCGACAGTTACAATCAGCCCCAGCATTTT. Translation gives CASSDSYNQPQHF.

In its sample, this clone was seen a few times. The J gene is TRBJ2-1, the V gene TRBV10-3, with TRBD2 matching 10 bases. With V trimmed by 5 bases and J by 4 bases, 8 bases remained unmatched. Germline V CDR1 and CDR2: ENHRY, SYGVKD. The CDR3 covers 16 residues. The chain's CDR3 is CAISTASGSSYNEQFF. DNA of the CDR3: TGTGCCATCAGTACCGCTAGCGGGAGTTCGTACAATGAGCAGTTCTTC.

The J gene is TRBJ2-7, the V gene TRBV4-2; D not certain. Deletions cut 1 base from V and 2 bases from J, with 0 bases between. CDR3 size: 11 residues. Germline loops: CDR1 LGHNA, CDR2 YNFKEQ. The CDR3 coding sequence is TGTGCCAGCAGCCAAGCCTACGAGCAGTACTTC. It encodes CASSQAYEQYF.

The V and J genes are TRBV5-1 and TRBJ2-1; D could derive from TRBD1 or TRBD2 (5 bases each). This CDR3 is built from 16 residues. Trimming took off 4 bases at V and 0 bases at J, with 14 bases between the two ends. CDR1 and CDR2 (germline): SGHRS, YFSETQ. CDR3 loop: CASSRGGGISYNEQFF. CDR3 coding DNA: TGCGCCAGCAGCCGGGGTGGGGGTATCTCCTACAATGAGCAGTTCTTC.

The rearrangement uses TRBV19 and TRBJ1-5; D uncertain. Trimming cost V 7 bases and J 7 bases, with 17 bases left between them. The germline V gene encodes CDR1 LNHDA and CDR2 SQIVND (reference sequence). The CDR3 is made up of 14 amino acids. Here the CDR3 DNA reads TGTGCCAGTACCCGGTCGTCCACCCGACAGCCCCAGCATTTT. Translating gives CASTRSSTRQPQHF.

The chain joins TRBV4-1 to TRBJ1-2, with 7 bases lining up with TRBD1. The germline gives CDR1 MGHRA, CDR2 YSYEKL. The CDR3 contains 16 residues. Losses at the gene ends were 2 bases for V and 8 bases for J; bases not matched to a gene: 14. For the CDR3, the DNA is TGCGCCAGCAGCCAATCCCCGGGGAGACAGGGCAAGGGCTACACCTTC. The encoded protein is CASSQSPGRQGKGYTF.

The gene calls are TRBV5-1 and TRBJ2-3; 7 bases agree with TRBD2. Trimming removed 0 bases from V and 4 bases from J; junction bases left unmatched: 8. Germline V gene sequence: CDR1 SGHRS, CDR2 YFSETQ. The CDR3 has 16 residues. The CDR3 region has the DNA TGCGCCAGCAGCTTGGCCGGCGGGAGTAAGGCAGATACGCAGTATTTT. It codes for CASSLAGGSKADTQYF.

This clone was picked up one time. The chain employs TRBV29-1 and TRBJ1-1; D gene ambiguous. The V gene's germline CDR1 is SQVTM and CDR2 ANQGSEA. V lost 4 bases and J 7 bases, leaving 10 bases between the germline ends. The CDR3 length is 11 residues. CDR3 protein: CSVGVPSEAFF. In nucleotides, the CDR3 is TGCAGCGTTGGGGTGCCCAGTGAAGCTTTCTTT. Using reference TRBV29-1 and TRBJ1-1 for the parts outside the CDR3, the full variable domain is SAVISQKPSRDICQRGTSLTIQCQVDSQVTMMFWYRQQPGQSLTLIATANQGSEATYESGFVIDKFPISRPNLTFSTLTVSNMSPEDSSIYLCSVGVPSEAFFGQGTRLTVV.

The chain has TRBV10-3 and TRBJ1-2; TRBD1 might be the D (6 bases). The germline V gene encodes CDR1 ENHRY and CDR2 SYGVKD. There are 12 residues in the CDR3. Trimming took 5 bases from V and 4 from J, leaving 8 bases between them. CDR3 sequence: CAISQDSYGYTF. The CDR3 DNA reads TGTGCCATCAGTCAGGACAGCTATGGCTACACCTTC.

The chain has TRBV3-1 (or the pseudogene TRBV3-2) and TRBJ2-1; possibly TRBD2 for D (6 bases). Germline loops: CDR1 LGHDT, CDR2 YNNKEL (reference sequence). The CDR3 runs 16 residues. The V gene lost 0 bases and the J gene lost 0 bases, with 9 bases spanning the gap. The CDR3 here is CASSQDDGSSYNEQFF. The CDR3 bases are TGTGCCAGCAGCCAAGATGACGGGAGCTCCTACAATGAGCAGTTCTTC.

V and J are TRBV27 and TRBJ1-3; D may be TRBD1 (6 bases). V lost 5 bases, J lost 4 bases, and 9 bases lay in between. Germline loops: CDR1 MNHEY, CDR2 SMNVEV (reference sequence). This CDR3 contains 13 residues. The CDR3 DNA reads as TGTGCCAGCAGTGCAGGGGTCGGAAACACCATATATTTT. This codes for CASSAGVGNTIYF.

The V call is TRBV20-1, the J call TRBJ1-2; D uncertain. V lost 4 bases, J lost 8 bases, and 11 bases lay in between. CDR3 length: 11 residues. CDR1 DFQATT and CDR2 SNEGSKA come from the germline V gene (reference sequence). DNA of the CDR3: TGCAGTGCTACCCCTCCCTGGGGCTACACCTTC. It encodes CSATPPWGYTF.

This sequence joins TRBV28 and TRBJ1-4; D is undetermined. The CDR3 runs to 10 residues. The germline gives CDR1 MDHEN, CDR2 SYDVKM. V was trimmed by 4 bases and J by 10 bases, leaving 4 bases between them. Here the CDR3 DNA reads TGTGCCAGCAGTTCGAGAAAACTGTTTTTT. It encodes CASSSRKLFF.

The chain combines TRBV5-1 with TRBJ1-2; 7 bases are shared with TRBD1. Trimming at V came to 4 bases and at J to 8 bases, leaving 8 bases not matched to a gene. The CDR3 totals 13 residues. Germline V gene sequence: CDR1 SGHRS, CDR2 YFSETQ. The CDR3 reads CASSPTGDRGYTF. CDR3 sequence (DNA): TGCGCCAGCAGCCCAACAGGGGACCGCGGCTACACCTTC.

This clone has a handful of counts. The J gene is TRBJ2-7, the V gene TRBV3-1 (or the pseudogene TRBV3-2); D assignment may be TRBD1 or TRBD2 (5 bases each). Trimming shortened V by 4 bases and J by 7 bases, and 17 bases separated the two germline ends. The CDR3 has 14 residues. Per germline, CDR1 LGHDT and CDR2 YNNKEL (reference sequence). This CDR3 is CASSLGVWSGEQYF. The CDR3 nucleotides read TGTGCCAGCAGCCTGGGGGTCTGGAGTGGGGAGCAGTACTTC.

The rearrangement uses TRBV25-1 and TRBJ1-5, with 12 bases matching TRBD1. Germline V gene sequence: CDR1 MGHDK, CDR2 SYGVNS. The CDR3 contains 17 residues. The trim removed 5 bases at V and 5 bases at J, leaving 10 bases unmatched. Written as DNA, the CDR3 is TGTGCCAGCAGTCCCCCGGGACAGGGGGCGCGAGATCAGCCCCAGCATTTT. Its translation is CASSPPGQGARDQPQHF.

CDR3 in amino acids: CASSQGLAGGRGTDTQYF. Written as DNA, the CDR3 is TGCGCCAGCAGCCAAGGCCTAGCGGGGGGGCGGGGCACAGATACGCAGTATTTT. The chain is built from TRBV4-3 and TRBJ2-3; TRBD2 agrees at 12 bases. The junction had 6 bases not matched to a gene; V was cut back by 1 base and J by 1 base. The germline CDR1 and CDR2 sequences are LGHNA and YSLEER. CDR3 length equals 18 residues.

This clone was seen a single time. This rearrangement joins TRBV18 to TRBJ1-1, with a possible D match to TRBD1 (6 bases). V lost 3 bases, J lost 7 bases, and 18 bases lay in between. Germline V gene data show CDR1 as KGHSH and CDR2 as LQKENI. There are 15 residues in the CDR3. The CDR3 DNA reads TGTGCCAGCTCACCGGACAGAGAGGTAACTTTTGAAGCTTTCTTT. It encodes CASSPDREVTFEAFF.

This clone appeared a single time. At one end the junction does not follow the germline gene, possibly because of a read error. The J gene is TRBJ2-3, the V gene TRBV7-9; D call uncertain. CDR1 and CDR2 from the germline V gene are SEHNR and FQNEAQ (reference sequence). CDR3 length: 12 amino acids. This CDR3 is CASSFSTDTQYF. The CDR3 DNA reads TGTGCCAGCAGTTTTAGCACCGATACGCAGTATTTT. Variable domain in full (rest from reference TRBV7-9 and TRBJ2-3): DTGVSQNPRHKITKRGQNVTFRCDPISEHNRLYWYRQTLGQGPEFLTYFQNEAQLEKSRLLSDRFSAERPKGSFSTLEIQRTEQGDSAMYLCASSFSTDTQYFGPGTRLTVL.

The chain couples TRBV6-4 to TRBJ2-2; D uncertain. Trimming removed 2 bases from V and 7 bases from J, with 5 bases in between. CDR3 size: 12 residues. Germline V gene data show CDR1 as MRHNA and CDR2 as SNTAGT. The CDR3 bases are TGTGCCAGCAGTGACAATGACGGGGAGCTGTTTTTT. Its protein is CASSDNDGELFF.

Comment on this clone: Other DNA sequences in this specimen translate into the identical CDR3. The genes are TRBV27 and TRBJ2-1, with D perhaps TRBD1 or TRBD2 (5 bases each). Trimming took 0 bases from V and 7 from J, leaving 7 bases between them. CDR3 length: 13 residues. Germline assignment: CDR1 MNHEY and CDR2 SMNVEV (reference sequence). CDR3 DNA: TGTGCCAGCAGTTTATCGTGGGGGAATGAGCAGTTCTTC. Protein product: CASSLSWGNEQFF.

This sequence joins TRBV7-9 and TRBJ1-4; D remains unclear. This CDR3 is built from 12 residues. V lost 1 base to trimming and J lost 8 bases, with 5 bases between them. Germline CDR1 and CDR2: SEHNR and FQNEAQ (reference sequence). The CDR3 DNA follows: TGTGCCAGCAGCTTAGAATGGGAAAAACTGTTTTTT. Its protein is CASSLEWEKLFF.

This clone appeared once. The genes are TRBV25-1 and TRBJ2-5; no definite D call. Germline lookup yields CDR1 MGHDK and CDR2 SYGVNS. CDR3 length: 14 residues. V was cut by 2 bases and J by 5 bases, with 12 bases left in between. The chain's CDR3 is CASSEARSVETQYF. CDR3 bases: TGTGCCAGCAGTGAAGCGAGGAGTGTGGAGACCCAGTACTTC.